The sequence of this TCR beta chain was determined in a study of T-cell memory formation after mild COVID-19. Study results and limitations: CD4+ contracting clones lay mainly in CM and EM, CD8+ ones in EMRA. Proof of SARS-CoV-2 specificity was absent for the second-wave clones that crested on day 37. A second wave expanding day 15 to 37 was CD4+-biased; contracting clones were balanced. There were some responding clones in pre-infection memory, which suggested that cross-reactive memory had joined.

The length of the CDR3 is 16 residues. Trimming took off 0 bases at V and 0 bases at J, with 12 bases between the two ends. CDR1 and CDR2 from the germline V gene are MNHEY and SVGAGI. TCRdb processed the 5' RACE reads anew with MiXCR; each CDR3 protein has one entry. Altogether tens of thousands of distinct CDR3 sequences are present, 20% to 25% being singletons, with the ten largest covering about 1.5%. Of note for this clonotype: Its target is not known.

J is TRBJ2-7 and V is TRBV6-5, with D perhaps matching TRBD1 (6 bases). The receptor was derived from an adult who had mild COVID-19 (a few samples of this study predate the infection). Cell type and time point are not known. The sample consisted of PBMCs or a T cell subset sorted from them (not recorded which). This CDR3 reads CASSYSYPGDSYEQYF. The DNA for the CDR3 is TGTGCCAGCAGTTACTCTTACCCAGGGGACTCCTACGAGCAGTACTTC.